This T cell receptor beta chain was obtained from a study of cytomegalovirus exposure and HLA in healthy donors. The overall study: A later analysis reported the same platform for the roughly 110 validation repertoires and the roughly 630 first-cohort repertoires.

Findings and limits, study-wide: CMV antigen specificity was confirmed in vitro for a few CMV-associated chains. Subsequent analysis found a tendency for first-cohort TCR clusters to co-occur within the 100 to 150 validation repertoires.

Using immunoSEQ multiplex PCR, the repertoire was profiled, and TCRdb retains in-frame clones only, with some absent. The sample yields tens of thousands of clones, about 95% seen once. On this clone: Its target is not known.

The TCR was taken from a woman aged 18-30 years in good health and CMV-seronegative. The sample was PBMCs.

The CDR3 region is CASSLVRHNEQFF. CDR3 nucleotides: TGTGCCAGCAGCTTAGTGAGGCACAATGAGCAGTTCTTC. The V gene is TRBV7-8, the J gene TRBJ2-1; D call uncertain. Between the trimmed V and J ends, which lost 1 base and 5 bases, there was a span of 6 bases. Germline CDR1 and CDR2: SGHVS and FQNEAQ. The CDR3 covers 13 residues. The full variable domain, rest sourced from reference TRBV7-8 and TRBJ2-1, is GAGVSQSPRYKVAKRGQDVALRCDPISGHVSLFWYQQALGQGPEFLTYFQNEAQLDKSGLPSDRFFAERPEGSVSTLKIQRTQQEDSAVYLCASSLVRHNEQFFGPGTRLTVL.